The rows below give T cell receptor beta chains drawn from one sample of a study of T-cell memory formation after mild COVID-19. TCRdb called the 5' RACE reads again in MiXCR, with one record for every CDR3 protein. The repertoire holds 540,000 or so distinct CDR3 sequences, 20% seen once, with roughly an eighth in the top ten. Sequencing input: PBMCs or a T cell subset sorted from them (not recorded which). The receptors stem from an adult woman who had mild COVID-19 (a few samples of this study predate the infection). Cell type and time point are not known. The CDR3 runs from the conserved cysteine through the conserved F or W. Each record gives: D gene, V gene, clone size, J gene, CDR3 protein, CDR3 DNA. D genes are given only for firm matches. The listing skips clone size in some rows; elsewhere it reads once, few, many or a size class.

D gene: NA
V gene: TRBV7-9
clone size: many
J gene: TRBJ2-1
CDR3 protein: CALLHSTYNEQFF
CDR3 DNA: TGTGCCCTTCTACACTCGACCTACAATGAGCAGTTCTTC

D gene: TRBD1
V gene: TRBV12-3/TRBV12-4
clone size: few
J gene: TRBJ1-1
CDR3 protein: CASTSPGTGRNTEAFF
CDR3 DNA: TGTGCCAGCACCTCCCCCGGGACAGGGAGGAACACTGAAGCTTTCTTT

D gene: NA
V gene: TRBV27
clone size: few
J gene: TRBJ1-1
CDR3 protein: CASSYKRNTEAFF
CDR3 DNA: TGTGCCAGCAGTTATAAGCGGAACACTGAAGCTTTCTTT

D gene: NA
V gene: TRBV5-5
clone size: NA
J gene: TRBJ2-7
CDR3 protein: CASSFQGRGYEQYF
CDR3 DNA: TGTGCCAGCAGCTTCCAGGGGCGAGGGTACGAGCAGTACTTC

D gene: NA
V gene: TRBV6-2/TRBV6-3
clone size: NA
J gene: TRBJ2-5
CDR3 protein: CASNLTPEGRETQYF
CDR3 DNA: TGTGCCAGCAACCTAACCCCCGAAGGCCGGGAGACCCAGTACTTC

D gene: TRBD1
V gene: TRBV4-3
clone size: many
J gene: TRBJ1-5
CDR3 protein: CASSQDIERTGDDQPQHF
CDR3 DNA: TGCGCCAGCAGCCAAGATATTGAACGGACAGGCGATGATCAGCCCCAGCATTTT

D gene: NA
V gene: TRBV28
clone size: NA
J gene: TRBJ2-3
CDR3 protein: CASSSGLANTQYF
CDR3 DNA: TGTGCCAGCAGTTCCGGACTGGCAAATACGCAGTATTTT

D gene: NA
V gene: TRBV29-1
clone size: NA
J gene: TRBJ2-1
CDR3 protein: CSVGAYNEQFF
CDR3 DNA: TGCAGCGTTGGGGCCTACAATGAGCAGTTCTTC

D gene: NA
V gene: TRBV6-5
clone size: few
J gene: TRBJ2-7
CDR3 protein: CASRSSAPYEQYF
CDR3 DNA: TGTGCCAGCAGGTCTAGCGCCCCCTACGAGCAGTACTTC

D gene: NA
V gene: TRBV7-9
clone size: NA
J gene: TRBJ1-2
CDR3 protein: CASSLSGGQVYGYTF
CDR3 DNA: TGTGCCAGCAGCTTATCCGGGGGGCAGGTCTATGGCTACACCTTC

D gene: NA
V gene: TRBV9
clone size: few
J gene: TRBJ2-7
CDR3 protein: CASSEGAFSYEQYF
CDR3 DNA: TGTGCCAGCAGCGAAGGGGCCTTCTCCTACGAGCAGTACTTC

D gene: NA
V gene: TRBV27
clone size: few
J gene: TRBJ1-2
CDR3 protein: CASSEGVGTAYGYTF
CDR3 DNA: TGTGCCAGCAGTGAGGGTGTTGGGACGGCCTATGGCTACACCTTC

D gene: NA
V gene: TRBV5-6
clone size: many
J gene: TRBJ2-3
CDR3 protein: CASSLPGSFVYTDTQYF
CDR3 DNA: TGTGCCAGCAGCTTGCCCGGTAGTTTCGTCTACACAGATACGCAGTATTTT

D gene: NA
V gene: TRBV7-9
clone size: NA
J gene: TRBJ2-1
CDR3 protein: CASSRPQATGLGPAYNEQFF
CDR3 DNA: TGTGCCAGCAGTAGACCTCAGGCAACAGGGCTTGGTCCAGCCTACAATGAGCAGTTCTTC

D gene: TRBD2
V gene: TRBV6-5
clone size: few
J gene: TRBJ2-7
CDR3 protein: CASSSSTSGRREQYF
CDR3 DNA: TGTGCCAGCAGTTCGTCAACTAGCGGGAGGCGTGAGCAGTACTTC